Listed here are 24 T cell receptor beta chains from one sample, sequenced in a study of blood T cell repertoires in COVID-19. TCRdb's copy holds only in-frame clones and misses some; the assay was immunoSEQ multiplex PCR. Counted here are tens of thousands of clones, nearly 90% occurring once; the ten biggest clones make up approximately 10%. Sequencing input: peripheral blood. Receptors originate from a man at least 80 years old with acute or convalescent COVID-19.

This clone was found once. The rearrangement uses TRBV7-8 and TRBJ2-7, with D hard to call. This CDR3 has 13 amino acids. Germline-derived CDR1 and CDR2 are SGHVS and FQNEAQ. V lost 0 bases and J lost 3, with 6 bases in between. As DNA, the CDR3 is TGTGCCAGCAGCTTAGCGTCTATCTACGAGCAGTACTTC. This gives the protein CASSLASIYEQYF.

The V call is TRBV28, the J call TRBJ1-5; tentatively, D is TRBD1 (6 bases). V was clipped by 8 bases and J by 5 bases, with 10 bases between them. CDR3 length equals 12 residues. CDR1 and CDR2 (germline): MDHEN, SYDVKM. The CDR3 region is CASSEGDQPQHF. The CDR3 DNA reads TGTGCCAGCTCTGAGGGGGATCAGCCCCAGCATTTT.

In its sample, this clone was seen once. The chain joins TRBV12-3 or TRBV12-4 to TRBJ1-2; maybe TRBD1 (6 bases). The CDR3 extends over 13 amino acids. Trimming stripped 7 bases from V and 8 bases from J, with 17 bases between. DNA for the CDR3: TGTGCCAGCAAAGACAGGAGAATCGAGGGCTACACCTTC. This codes for CASKDRRIEGYTF.

In nucleotides, the CDR3 is TGTGCCAGCAGCTTAGCAGGGAACACTGAAGCTTTCTTT. Protein sequence: CASSLAGNTEAFF. J is TRBJ1-1 and V is TRBV11-2; D ambiguous. CDR3 length: 13 residues. Trimming stripped 1 base from V and 1 base from J, with 4 bases between. Germline V gives CDR1 SGHAT, CDR2 FQNNGV.

The chain uses TRBV6-5 and TRBJ2-1, with 7 bases identical to TRBD2. The CDR3 extends over 15 amino acids. Germline trimming cut 8 bases from V and 2 bases from J; bases unmatched to any gene: 9. CDR1 and CDR2 (germline): MNHEY, SVGAGI. The CDR3: CASSVSGTPYNEQFF. CDR3 DNA: TGTGCCAGCTCGGTAAGCGGGACCCCCTACAATGAGCAGTTCTTC.

The rearrangement uses TRBV6-5 and TRBJ1-4; the D is unclear. Germline CDR1 is MNHEY and CDR2 is SVGAGI. V lost 5 bases and J 7 bases, leaving 8 bases between the germline ends. The CDR3 loop spans 12 amino acids. This CDR3 reads CASSRAGEKLFF. The CDR3 coding sequence is TGTGCCAGCAGTCGCGCAGGTGAAAAACTGTTTTTT.

J is TRBJ1-4 and V is TRBV4-2; 9 bases are shared with TRBD1. This CDR3 spans 15 amino acids. Per the germline V gene, CDR1 is LGHNA and CDR2 is YNFKEQ. Trimming took 0 bases from V and 6 from J; bases not matched to a gene: 2. CDR3 DNA: TGTGCCAGCAGCCAAGAAACAGGGGGCTATGAAAAACTGTTTTTT. Amino acid sequence: CASSQETGGYEKLFF.

The chain links TRBV28 to TRBJ1-1; maybe TRBD1 (5 bases). The CDR3 loop spans 15 amino acids. Trimming stripped 2 bases from V and 7 bases from J, with 17 bases between. Germline loops: CDR1 MDHEN, CDR2 SYDVKM. The DNA of the CDR3 is TGTGCCAGCAGTTTAAGAGGGACGGGAGGAGGTGAAGCTTTCTTT. Translating it yields CASSLRGTGGGEAFF. Based on the CDR3 plus reference TRBV28 and TRBJ1-1, the full variable domain is DVKVTQSSRYLVKRTGEKVFLECVQDMDHENMFWYRQDPGLGLRLIYFSYDVKMKEKGDIPEGYSVSREKKERFSLILESASTNQTSMYLCASSLRGTGGGEAFFGQGTRLTVV.

This rearrangement joins TRBV15 to TRBJ2-3, with D perhaps TRBD1 (6 bases). Trimming cost V 0 bases and J 2 bases, with 6 bases left between them. CDR1 LNHNV and CDR2 YYDKDF come from the germline V gene (reference sequence). This CDR3 has 14 residues. CDR3: CATSREGATDTQYF. CDR3 coding DNA: TGTGCCACCAGCAGAGAGGGGGCCACAGATACGCAGTATTTT.

J is TRBJ2-7 and V is TRBV10-2, with D possibly matching TRBD1 (5 bases). This CDR3 has 12 amino acids. Germline CDR1 WSHSY, CDR2 SAAADI. Trimming cost V 2 bases and J 5 bases, with 7 bases left between them. The CDR3 DNA is TGCGCCAGCAGTGAGCAGGGCCACGAGCAGTACTTC. It encodes CASSEQGHEQYF.

V is TRBV30 and J is TRBJ1-5; D not certain. The ends were cut back, 2 bases at V and 1 base at J, with 12 bases in the middle. The germline gives CDR1 GTSNPN, CDR2 SVGIG (reference sequence). CDR3 length: 15 amino acids. CDR3 coding DNA: TGTGCCTGGAGTTGGGGAGTTGGGAGCAATCAGCCCCAGCATTTT. The encoded protein is CAWSWGVGSNQPQHF.

This clone was seen once. This chain links TRBV3-1 (or the pseudogene TRBV3-2) with TRBJ2-2; 7 bases align to TRBD1. Losses at the gene ends were 8 bases for V and 3 bases for J; bases not matched to a gene: 12. The CDR3 runs to 16 residues. CDR1 and CDR2 from the germline V gene are LGHDT and YNNKEL (reference sequence). CDR3 DNA sequence: TGTGCCAGCGCGCCTTACCGGGACAGCCACACCGGGGAGCTGTTTTTT. It translates to CASAPYRDSHTGELFF.

The CDR3 DNA sequence: TGCAGTGCTAGTATAGGGGCTATATCCGGAAACACCATATATTTT. This gives the protein CSASIGAISGNTIYF. The chain combines TRBV20-1 with TRBJ1-3; weak D call: TRBD1 (5 bases). The CDR3 extends over 15 amino acids. V lost 3 bases and J lost 4, with 16 bases in between. Germline loops: CDR1 DFQATT, CDR2 SNEGSKA (reference sequence).

Here the CDR3 reads CASSEPGQVLGEKLFF. CDR3 nucleotides: TGTGCCAGCAGTGAGCCCGGACAGGTTCTTGGTGAAAAACTGTTTTTT. The chain recombines TRBV6-1 with TRBJ1-4; 7 positions match TRBD1. Losses at the gene ends were 3 bases for V and 7 bases for J; bases not matched to a gene: 11. Germline CDR1 MNHNS, CDR2 SASEGT. The CDR3 sequence is 16 residues long.

This clone was counted between two and nine times. The chain is built from TRBV2 and TRBJ1-2, with D possibly matching TRBD1 (5 bases). The CDR3 is 18 residues long. Germline assignment: CDR1 SNHLY and CDR2 FYNNEI. The V end lost 3 bases, the J end lost 4 bases, and 24 bases lay between the germline ends. CDR3 loop: CASSEPGLPTFRPYGYTF. CDR3 nucleotide sequence: TGTGCCAGCAGTGAGCCGGGACTGCCAACTTTCCGTCCCTATGGCTACACCTTC.

The chain recombines TRBV18 with TRBJ2-4, with D tentatively TRBD2 (5 bases). The germline V gene has CDR1 KGHSH and CDR2 LQKENI. The CDR3 runs 17 residues. Trimming left V 3 bases short and J 3 bases short, with 18 bases between. As DNA, the CDR3 is TGTGCCAGCTCACCCCCCATCGGGGATTCGGGCAAAAACATTCAGTACTTC. The encoded protein is CASSPPIGDSGKNIQYF.

This clone was seen a handful of times. The rearrangement links TRBV4-1 to TRBJ2-7; 10 bases map to TRBD2. V lost 2 bases, J lost 4 bases, and 20 bases stayed unmatched. The CDR3 is made up of 20 amino acids. The germline gives CDR1 MGHRA, CDR2 YSYEKL. The CDR3 bases are TGCGCCAGCAGCCAAACCTTTGGGGCTAGCGGGAGCCTAGGGGCATACGAGCAGTACTTC. Translating it yields CASSQTFGASGSLGAYEQYF.

The CDR3 region is CASSVSSGTVNTEAFF. CDR3 bases: TGTGCCAGTAGTGTCTCCTCCGGGACAGTGAACACTGAAGCTTTCTTT. The chain is built from TRBV19 and TRBJ1-1, with TRBD1 matching over 7 bases. The ends lost 5 bases at V and 0 bases at J; junction bases unmatched: 9. This CDR3 has 16 amino acids. The V gene's germline CDR1 is LNHDA and CDR2 SQIVND (reference sequence).

The gene calls are TRBV2 and TRBJ1-5; D may be TRBD1 (5 bases). Germline V lookup: CDR1 SNHLY, CDR2 FYNNEI. Trimming took off 1 base at V and 6 bases at J, with 10 bases between the two ends. The CDR3 covers 14 residues. CDR3: CASSEGQGSQPQHF. In DNA, the CDR3 is TGTGCCAGCAGTGAAGGCCAGGGATCTCAGCCCCAGCATTTT.

This clone was counted between two and nine times. This chain links TRBV7-3 with TRBJ1-2, with D hard to call. The CDR3 extends over 14 amino acids. Germline V gene lookup returns CDR1 SGHTA and CDR2 FQGTGA. Trimming shortened V by 5 bases and J by 0 bases, and 10 bases separated the two germline ends. CDR3 in amino acids: CASSPAAANYGYTF. Here the CDR3 DNA reads TGTGCCAGCAGCCCTGCGGCGGCTAACTATGGCTACACCTTC. The entire variable domain, with the rest obtained from reference TRBV7-3 and TRBJ1-2, is as follows: GAGVSQTPSNKVTEKGKYVELRCDPISGHTALYWYRQSLGQGPEFLIYFQGTGAADDSGLPNDRFFAVRPEGSVSTLKIQRTERGDSAVYLCASSPAAANYGYTFGSGTRLTVV.

The gene calls are TRBV27 and TRBJ2-1, with D uncertain. Germline V gene sequence: CDR1 MNHEY, CDR2 SMNVEV (reference sequence). V was cut by 0 bases and J by 8 bases, with 11 bases left in between. The CDR3 totals 14 residues. CDR3 amino acids: CASSLSYLEDEQFF. CDR3 in DNA: TGTGCCAGCAGTTTATCTTACCTTGAGGATGAGCAGTTCTTC.

The gene calls are TRBV7-9 and TRBJ2-7; 8 positions agree with TRBD2. From germline, CDR1 is SEHNR and CDR2 FQNEAQ (reference sequence). Trimming took 4 bases from V and 5 from J; bases not matched to a gene: 13. This CDR3 is 16 amino acids long. CDR3 sequence: CASSSPYERGLDEQYF. CDR3 bases: TGTGCCAGCAGCTCCCCCTATGAGCGGGGGCTCGACGAGCAGTACTTC. Complete variable domain (other parts from reference TRBV7-9 and TRBJ2-7): DTGVSQNPRHKITKRGQNVTFRCDPISEHNRLYWYRQTLGQGPEFLTYFQNEAQLEKSRLLSDRFSAERPKGSFSTLEIQRTEQGDSAMYLCASSSPYERGLDEQYFGPGTRLTVT.

The chain combines TRBV9 with TRBJ2-1; 8 bases are shared with TRBD1. V lost 3 bases, J lost 4 bases, and 6 bases stayed unmatched. The CDR3 spans 15 residues. From germline, CDR1 is SGDLS and CDR2 YYNGEE. The CDR3 bases are TGTGCCAGCAGCGGCCCTGGACAGGGATACAATGAGCAGTTCTTC. Translation: CASSGPGQGYNEQFF.

This chain connects TRBV5-1 to TRBJ2-7; D may be TRBD1 (6 bases). This CDR3 spans 13 amino acids. Per germline, CDR1 SGHRS and CDR2 YFSETQ. Trimming cost V 2 bases and J 7 bases, with 13 bases left between them. DNA of the CDR3: TGCGCCAGCAGCTTACCGGGACAAGCAGAGCAGTACTTC. It is translated as CASSLPGQAEQYF.